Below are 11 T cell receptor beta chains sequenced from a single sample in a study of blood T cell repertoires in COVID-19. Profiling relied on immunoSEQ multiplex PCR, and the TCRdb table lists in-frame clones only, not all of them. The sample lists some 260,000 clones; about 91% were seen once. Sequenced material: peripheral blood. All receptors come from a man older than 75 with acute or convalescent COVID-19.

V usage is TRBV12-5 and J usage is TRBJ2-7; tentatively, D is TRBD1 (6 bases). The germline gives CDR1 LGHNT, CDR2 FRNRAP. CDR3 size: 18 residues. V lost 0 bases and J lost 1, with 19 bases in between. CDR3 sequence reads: CASGLVRSWDTSSYEQYF. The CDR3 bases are TGTGCTAGTGGTTTGGTACGTTCATGGGACACCTCGTCCTACGAGCAGTACTTC.

The CDR3 here is CASSGRTGADTGELFF. CDR3 DNA: TGTGCCAGCAGCGGTAGGACAGGGGCGGACACCGGGGAGCTGTTTTTT. The chain couples TRBV5-4 to TRBJ2-2; 9 nucleotides match TRBD1. The CDR3 is 16 residues long. Germline V gives CDR1 SGHNT, CDR2 YYREEE (reference sequence). V lost 4 bases to trimming and J lost 3 bases; unmatched junction nucleotides: 7.

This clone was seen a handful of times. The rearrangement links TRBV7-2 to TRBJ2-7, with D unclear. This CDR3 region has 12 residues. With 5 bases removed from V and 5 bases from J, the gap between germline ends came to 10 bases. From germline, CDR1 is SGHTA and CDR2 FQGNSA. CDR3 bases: TGTGCCAGCAGCCGCTCGGGTGACGAGCAGTACTTC. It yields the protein CASSRSGDEQYF.

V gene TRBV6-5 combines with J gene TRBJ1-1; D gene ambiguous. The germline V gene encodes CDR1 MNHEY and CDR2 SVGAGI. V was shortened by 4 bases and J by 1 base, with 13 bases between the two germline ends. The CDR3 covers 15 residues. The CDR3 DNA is TGTGCCAGCAGTTCAGAGGGTTCTGGGAACACTGAAGCTTTCTTT. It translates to CASSSEGSGNTEAFF.

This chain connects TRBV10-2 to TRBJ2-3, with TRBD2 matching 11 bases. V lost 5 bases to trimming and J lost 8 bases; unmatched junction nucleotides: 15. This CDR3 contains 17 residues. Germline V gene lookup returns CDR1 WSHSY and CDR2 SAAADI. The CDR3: CASSSPTSGSHSGTQYF. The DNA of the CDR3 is TGCGCCAGCAGTTCCCCTACTAGCGGGAGTCATTCGGGTACGCAGTATTTT.

This CDR3 is CASSLGVRTEQETQYF. In nucleotides, the CDR3 is TGTGCCAGCAGCTTGGGTGTTCGGACAGAACAAGAGACCCAGTACTTC. The chain employs TRBV5-4 and TRBJ2-5; weak D call: TRBD1 (6 bases). V was shortened by 0 bases and J by 2 bases, with 14 bases between the two germline ends. Looked up from germline, CDR1 is SGHNT and CDR2 is YYREEE (reference sequence). The CDR3 has 16 amino acids.

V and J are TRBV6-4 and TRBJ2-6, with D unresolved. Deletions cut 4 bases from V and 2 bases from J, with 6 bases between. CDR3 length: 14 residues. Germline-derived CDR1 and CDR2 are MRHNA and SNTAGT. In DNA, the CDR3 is TGTGCCAGCAGTGGAGGTGCTGGGGCCAACGTCCTGACTTTC. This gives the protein CASSGGAGANVLTF.

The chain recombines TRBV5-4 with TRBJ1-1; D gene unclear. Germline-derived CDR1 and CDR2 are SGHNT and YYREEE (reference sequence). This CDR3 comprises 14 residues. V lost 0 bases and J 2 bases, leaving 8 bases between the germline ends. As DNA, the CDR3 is TGTGCCAGCAGCTTGGACAGACTAAACACTGAAGCTTTCTTT. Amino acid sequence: CASSLDRLNTEAFF.

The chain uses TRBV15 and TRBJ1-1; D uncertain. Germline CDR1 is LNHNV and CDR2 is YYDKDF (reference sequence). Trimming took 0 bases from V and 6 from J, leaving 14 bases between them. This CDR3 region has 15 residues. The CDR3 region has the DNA TGTGCCACCAGCAGAGATTCCTCTGTCGGGGCTGAAGCTTTCTTT. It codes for CATSRDSSVGAEAFF.

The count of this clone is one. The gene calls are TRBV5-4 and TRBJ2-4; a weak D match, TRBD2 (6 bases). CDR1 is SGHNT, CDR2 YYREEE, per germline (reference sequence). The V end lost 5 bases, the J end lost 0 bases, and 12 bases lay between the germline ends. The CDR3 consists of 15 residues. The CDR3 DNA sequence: TGTGCCAGCAGTTCGGGGGTTATAGCCAAAAACATTCAGTACTTC. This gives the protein CASSSGVIAKNIQYF. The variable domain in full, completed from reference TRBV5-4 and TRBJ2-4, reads ETGVTQSPTHLIKTRGQQVTLRCSSQSGHNTVSWYQQALGQGPQFIFQYYREEENGRGNFPPRFSGLQFPNYSSELNVNALELDDSALYLCASSSGVIAKNIQYFGAGTRLSVL.

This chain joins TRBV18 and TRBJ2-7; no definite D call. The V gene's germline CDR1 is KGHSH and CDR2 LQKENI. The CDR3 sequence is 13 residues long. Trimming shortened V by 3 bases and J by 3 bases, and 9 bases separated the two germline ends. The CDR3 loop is CASSPTDSYEQYF. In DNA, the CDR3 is TGTGCCAGCTCACCTACAGATAGCTACGAGCAGTACTTC.